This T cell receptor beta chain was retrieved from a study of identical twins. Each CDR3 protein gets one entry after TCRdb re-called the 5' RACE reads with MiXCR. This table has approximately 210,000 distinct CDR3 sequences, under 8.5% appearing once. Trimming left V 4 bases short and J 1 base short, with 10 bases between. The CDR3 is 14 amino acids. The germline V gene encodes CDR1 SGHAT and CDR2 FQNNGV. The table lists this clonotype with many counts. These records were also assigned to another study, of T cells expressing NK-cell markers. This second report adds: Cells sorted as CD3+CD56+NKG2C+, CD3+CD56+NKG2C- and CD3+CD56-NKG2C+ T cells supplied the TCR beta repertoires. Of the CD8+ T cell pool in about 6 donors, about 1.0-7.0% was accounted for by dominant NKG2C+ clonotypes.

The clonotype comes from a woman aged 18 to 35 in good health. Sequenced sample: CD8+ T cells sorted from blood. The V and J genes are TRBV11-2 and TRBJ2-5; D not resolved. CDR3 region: CASSSAGLQETQYF. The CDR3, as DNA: TGTGCCAGCAGCTCGGCCGGGCTCCAAGAGACCCAGTACTTC.